The sample holds one count of the clone carrying this T cell receptor (beta chain). This sample is part of a study of metastatic and nonmetastatic thyroid tumors. Study-level information: Repertoire comparison spanned blood and tumor or nodule tissue of malignant and benign thyroid patients.

All patients were untreated before thyroid surgery. The authors' processing: It was from CDR3 differences across clinicopathological groups that a distant-metastasis classifier for papillary thyroid cancer was built. Through MiXCR, TCRdb re-clonotyped the PCR reads. The authors' filters were not applied to this entry. The sample carries 10,000 to 13,000 clones, approximately 30% recorded once. This CDR3 is 15 amino acids long. CDR1 is SGHRS and CDR2 is YFSETQ in the germline V gene. V shed 4 bases and J 1 base; nucleotides not matched to a gene: 5. Sequenced sample: tumor tissue. This clonotype was sampled from a male donor with papillary thyroid cancer or a benign thyroid nodule (not recorded which). Some clones in this sample may be carry-over from other donors' samples. The chain employs TRBV5-1 and TRBJ2-1; 7 bases match TRBD2. The CDR3 here is CASSPSGVSYNEQFF. CDR3 in DNA: TGCGCCAGCAGCCCTAGCGGTGTGTCCTACAATGAGCAGTTCTTC.